This passage covers 21 T cell receptor beta chains from one sample sequenced in a study of beta chain features in type 1 diabetes. Sequenced material consisted of expressed TCRB transcripts (all of the isolated RNA was reverse transcribed). Sequencing used immunoSEQ multiplex PCR; TCRdb keeps in-frame clones, though not all of them. This sample has over 500,000 clones, with around 15% found just once. The source material was naive CD4+ T cells from blood. The receptors were sampled from a man aged 18 to 35 in good health.

This chain uses TRBV5-1 with TRBJ2-1, with 15 bases aligning to TRBD2. Germline CDR1 and CDR2: SGHRS and YFSETQ. There are 16 residues in the CDR3. V trimming: 0 bases; J trimming: 8 bases; junction bases outside the gene matches: 3. The CDR3 coding sequence is TGCGCCAGCAGCTTGGTGGGACTAGCGGGAGGAGATGAGCAGTTCTTC. It specifies CASSLVGLAGGDEQFF.

The chain has TRBV9 and TRBJ2-1, with D tentatively TRBD1 or TRBD2 (5 bases each). With 3 bases removed from V and 2 bases from J, the gap between germline ends came to 12 bases. Germline CDR1 reads SGDLS; CDR2 reads YYNGEE. The CDR3 has 15 residues. The CDR3, as DNA: TGTGCCAGCAGCGAGACGGGGACCCCCTACAATGAGCAGTTCTTC. Protein: CASSETGTPYNEQFF. Filled out from reference TRBV9 and TRBJ2-1, the complete variable domain reads DSGVTQTPKHLITATGQRVTLRCSPRSGDLSVYWYQQSLDQGLQFLIQYYNGEERAKGNILERFSAQQFPDLHSELNLSSLELGDSALYFCASSETGTPYNEQFFGPGTRLTVL.

The gene calls are TRBV7-9 and TRBJ2-7; D gene uncertain. CDR1 and CDR2 (germline): SEHNR, FQNEAQ (reference sequence). CDR3 length: 16 residues. V lost 5 bases and J lost 0, with 17 bases in between. The CDR3 bases are TGTGCCAGCAGCCGAAGAATCAGAGCTACCTCCTACGAGCAGTACTTC. Translation: CASSRRIRATSYEQYF.

This clone has just a few counts. The V gene is TRBV15, the J gene TRBJ2-5; D gene ambiguous. V was shortened by 3 bases and J by 3 bases, with 14 bases between the two germline ends. The CDR3 runs 15 residues. Germline V CDR1 and CDR2: LNHNV, YYDKDF (reference sequence). As DNA, the CDR3 is TGTGCCACCAGCAGGAGCCCCCGGGCCGAAGAGACCCAGTACTTC. This translates into CATSRSPRAEETQYF.

The V gene is TRBV7-2, the J gene TRBJ2-7; D is unresolved. The CDR3 length is 12 residues. The V and J ends lost 1 base and 7 bases respectively, with 8 bases between them. Germline V gene lookup returns CDR1 SGHTA and CDR2 FQGNSA. The CDR3 reads CASSLGSGEQYF. DNA for the CDR3: TGTGCCAGCAGCTTAGGGTCCGGAGAGCAGTACTTC.

This clone was seen a few times. This chain joins TRBV6-1 and TRBJ2-7; D is unclear. V was shortened by 6 bases and J by 2 bases, with 5 bases between the two germline ends. The V gene's germline CDR1 is MNHNS and CDR2 SASEGT. The CDR3 is 11 amino acids. The CDR3 loop is CASRRTYEQYF. CDR3 sequence (DNA): TGTGCCAGCAGACGCACCTACGAGCAGTACTTC.

This clone was seen only a few times. The chain combines TRBV19 with TRBJ1-5; D is perhaps TRBD1 (6 bases). The CDR3 spans 16 residues. CDR1 is LNHDA and CDR2 is SQIVND in the germline V gene (reference sequence). Trimming took off 6 bases at V and 3 bases at J, with 18 bases between the two ends. CDR3 bases: TGTGCCAGTAGACATCGTGGGGGGCGGAACAATCAGCCCCAGCATTTT. Protein sequence: CASRHRGGRNNQPQHF.

This clone has more than one count but fewer than ten. The chain combines TRBV19 with TRBJ2-7; D is unclear. The CDR3 totals 17 residues. V was pared by 5 bases and J by 5 bases, with 25 bases between. Germline CDR1 is LNHDA and CDR2 is SQIVND (reference sequence). The CDR3 DNA reads as TGTGCCAGTAGTTTAGGACGGATATTGATTGGTGAACACGAGCAGTACTTC. Translation: CASSLGRILIGEHEQYF.

The chain links TRBV9 to TRBJ2-1; D may correspond to TRBD1 or TRBD2 (5 bases each). Trimming removed 4 bases at V and 0 bases at J, with 8 bases between. Germline loops: CDR1 SGDLS, CDR2 YYNGEE. This CDR3 has 14 residues. The CDR3 DNA sequence: TGTGCCAGCAGCTTGGGGGACTCCTACAATGAGCAGTTCTTC. It translates to CASSLGDSYNEQFF.

Written as DNA, the CDR3 is TGTGCCAGCACCATACAGGTATTGAACACTGAAGCTTTCTTT. As protein: CASTIQVLNTEAFF. The rearrangement uses TRBV7-9 and TRBJ1-1; tentative D call: TRBD1 (5 bases). Germline CDR1 and CDR2: SEHNR and FQNEAQ (reference sequence). This CDR3 is built from 14 residues. Trimming cost V 7 bases and J 0 bases, with 12 bases left between them.

The CDR3 nucleotides read TGCGCCAGCACTACAGGGCCTGCTCAACCCTCCTACGAGCAGTACTTC. This gives the protein CASTTGPAQPSYEQYF. The J gene is TRBJ2-7, the V gene TRBV5-1, with D tentatively TRBD1 (6 bases). The CDR3 runs 16 residues. Germline CDR1 and CDR2: SGHRS and YFSETQ. V was clipped by 6 bases and J by 0 bases, with 19 bases between them.

This clone was found a few times. This rearrangement joins TRBV4-2 to TRBJ1-1, with a weak D call TRBD1 (5 bases). CDR1 is LGHNA, CDR2 YNFKEQ, per germline. The CDR3 covers 16 residues. Trimming cost V 0 bases and J 1 base, with 12 bases left between them. CDR3 sequence (DNA): TGTGCCAGCAGCCAAGATATAGGGGTCCGGAACACTGAAGCTTTCTTT. Translated: CASSQDIGVRNTEAFF.

This clone was counted between two and nine times. This chain connects TRBV7-9 to TRBJ1-2, with TRBD1 identical over 8 bases. Germline V gene data show CDR1 as SEHNR and CDR2 as FQNEAQ (reference sequence). This CDR3 is built from 17 residues. V lost 3 bases and J lost 4; bases outside the gene matches: 13. The CDR3 DNA is TGTGCCAGCAGCTTTAATAATCACCGCGGACAGGGCTATGGCTACACCTTC. It codes for CASSFNNHRGQGYGYTF.

This clone appeared a few times. V gene TRBV7-2 combines with J gene TRBJ2-7, with 10 bases that match TRBD1. Germline V gene data show CDR1 as SGHTA and CDR2 as FQGNSA. The trim removed 1 base at V and 4 bases at J, leaving 4 bases unmatched. CDR3 size: 15 residues. This chain's CDR3 is CASSLEDRGRYEQYF. The DNA of the CDR3 is TGTGCCAGCAGCTTAGAGGACAGGGGGAGGTACGAGCAGTACTTC.

The chain carries TRBV7-9 and TRBJ2-7; D remains unclear. Trimming removed 2 bases at V and 4 bases at J, with 9 bases between. This CDR3 contains 13 residues. CDR1 is SEHNR and CDR2 is FQNEAQ in the germline V gene (reference sequence). In nucleotides, the CDR3 is TGTGCCAGCAGCTTAACTTGGCGGTACGAGCAGTACTTC. Protein product: CASSLTWRYEQYF.

V and J are TRBV27 and TRBJ2-7; tentatively, D is TRBD2 (7 bases). V was pared by 11 bases and J by 5 bases, with 16 bases between. The CDR3 runs to 12 residues. Germline-derived CDR1 and CDR2 are MNHEY and SMNVEV (reference sequence). In nucleotides, the CDR3 is TGTGCCGCGGGGGCGGGAGTGGACGAGCAGTACTTC. Residues: CAAGAGVDEQYF.

The J gene is TRBJ1-2, the V gene TRBV18; D may be TRBD1 (6 bases). The CDR3 covers 14 residues. The germline gives CDR1 KGHSH, CDR2 LQKENI. V lost 3 bases and J 4 bases, leaving 12 bases between the germline ends. This chain's CDR3 is CASSPPGAAYGYTF. In DNA, the CDR3 is TGTGCCAGCTCACCCCCGGGGGCAGCCTATGGCTACACCTTC.

This clone came up a few times. The V gene is TRBV28, the J gene TRBJ2-3, with a tentative D call TRBD1 (5 bases). The CDR3 runs to 17 residues. CDR1 is MDHEN and CDR2 is SYDVKM in the germline V gene. Trimming stripped 1 base from V and 0 bases from J, with 14 bases between. CDR3 sequence: CASSLYRQYYSTDTQYF. The CDR3, as DNA: TGTGCCAGCAGTTTATACCGACAGTATTATAGCACAGATACGCAGTATTTT.

In its sample, this clone was seen a few times. The chain carries TRBV6-6 and TRBJ2-3, with D possibly being TRBD1 (5 bases). CDR3 length: 12 residues. Germline CDR1 is MNHNY and CDR2 is SVGAGI (reference sequence). V lost 6 bases and J 6 bases, leaving 10 bases between the germline ends. The CDR3 loop is CASRNRNDTQYF. In DNA form, the CDR3 reads TGTGCCAGCAGAAACAGGAACGATACGCAGTATTTT.

The sample holds a few counts of this clone. The rearrangement uses TRBV10-3 and TRBJ2-2; D gene ambiguous. Trimming shortened V by 7 bases and J by 6 bases, and 6 bases separated the two germline ends. CDR1 is ENHRY, CDR2 SYGVKD, per germline. The CDR3 extends over 11 amino acids. CDR3 DNA sequence: TGTGCCATCATGAGAGCCGGGGAGCTGTTTTTT. Amino acids: CAIMRAGELFF.

This sequence joins TRBV9 and TRBJ2-7; TRBD2 aligns across 13 bases. CDR3 size: 15 residues. Germline lookup yields CDR1 SGDLS and CDR2 YYNGEE. The junction had 4 bases not matched to a gene; V was cut back by 4 bases and J by 3 bases. CDR3 nucleotide sequence: TGTGCCAGCAGCACCGGACTAGCGGGGGTCTACGAGCAGTACTTC. It translates to CASSTGLAGVYEQYF.